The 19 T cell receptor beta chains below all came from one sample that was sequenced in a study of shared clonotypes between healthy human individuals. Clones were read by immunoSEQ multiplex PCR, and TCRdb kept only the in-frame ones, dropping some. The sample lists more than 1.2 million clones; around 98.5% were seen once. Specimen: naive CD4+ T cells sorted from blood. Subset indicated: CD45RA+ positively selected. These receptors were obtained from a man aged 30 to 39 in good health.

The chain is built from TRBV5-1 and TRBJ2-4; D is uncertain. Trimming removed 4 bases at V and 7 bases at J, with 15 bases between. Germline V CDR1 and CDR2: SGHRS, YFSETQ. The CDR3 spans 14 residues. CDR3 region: CASSPGPQSNIQYF. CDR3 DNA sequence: TGCGCCAGCAGCCCAGGCCCCCAATCGAACATTCAGTACTTC.

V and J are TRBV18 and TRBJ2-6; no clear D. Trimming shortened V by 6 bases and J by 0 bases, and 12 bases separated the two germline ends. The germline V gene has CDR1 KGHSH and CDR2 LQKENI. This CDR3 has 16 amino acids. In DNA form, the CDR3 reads TGTGCCAGCTCCCCCTATCCGCCCTCTGGGGCCAACGTCCTGACTTTC. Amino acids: CASSPYPPSGANVLTF. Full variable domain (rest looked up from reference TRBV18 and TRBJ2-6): NAGVMQNPRHLVRRRGQEARLRCSPMKGHSHVYWYRQLPEEGLKFMVYLQKENIIDESGMPKERFSAEFPKEGPSILRIQQVVRGDSAAYFCASSPYPPSGANVLTFGAGSRLTVL.

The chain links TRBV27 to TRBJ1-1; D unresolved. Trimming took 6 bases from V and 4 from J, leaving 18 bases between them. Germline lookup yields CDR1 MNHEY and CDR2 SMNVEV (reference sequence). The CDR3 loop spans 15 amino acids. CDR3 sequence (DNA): TGTGCCAGCAGGGGCCTAGGTGGTCGGGGCACTGAAGCTTTCTTT. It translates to CASRGLGGRGTEAFF.

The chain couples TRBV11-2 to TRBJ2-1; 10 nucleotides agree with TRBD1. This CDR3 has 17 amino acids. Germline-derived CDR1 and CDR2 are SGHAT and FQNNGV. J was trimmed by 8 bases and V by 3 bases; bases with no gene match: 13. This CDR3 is CASSLGPWTGGKHEQFF. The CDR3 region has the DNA TGTGCCAGCAGCTTGGGCCCGTGGACAGGGGGTAAGCATGAGCAGTTCTTC.

The CDR3 protein is CASSTPAELDQPQHF. In nucleotides, the CDR3 is TGTGCCAGCAGTACCCCCGCGGAACTTGATCAGCCCCAGCATTTT. V and J are TRBV6-5 and TRBJ1-5; D unresolved. This CDR3 has 15 amino acids. The germline V gene has CDR1 MNHEY and CDR2 SVGAGI. Trimming pared 5 bases from V and 5 bases from J, leaving 16 bases between.

The CDR3 coding sequence is TGCGCCAGCAGCCCCGGGGGAGGGGCAGGCAATCAGCCCCAGCATTTT. Translated, it gives CASSPGGGAGNQPQHF. The chain couples TRBV5-1 to TRBJ1-5; D is perhaps TRBD1 (5 bases). The CDR3 runs 16 residues. Germline V CDR1 and CDR2: SGHRS, YFSETQ. V was cut by 4 bases and J by 2 bases, with 16 bases left in between. Full variable domain (missing parts from reference TRBV5-1 and TRBJ1-5): KAGVTQTPRYLIKTRGQQVTLSCSPISGHRSVSWYQQTPGQGLQFLFEYFSETQRNKGNFPGRFSGRQFSNSRSEMNVSTLELGDSALYLCASSPGGGAGNQPQHFGDGTRLSIL.

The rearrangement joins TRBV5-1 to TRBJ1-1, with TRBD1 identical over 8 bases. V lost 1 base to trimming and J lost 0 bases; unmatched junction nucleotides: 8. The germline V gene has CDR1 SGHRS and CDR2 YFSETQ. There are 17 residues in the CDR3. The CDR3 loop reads CASSLMHQGALNTEAFF. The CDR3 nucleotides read TGCGCCAGCAGCTTGATGCATCAGGGGGCCCTGAACACTGAAGCTTTCTTT.

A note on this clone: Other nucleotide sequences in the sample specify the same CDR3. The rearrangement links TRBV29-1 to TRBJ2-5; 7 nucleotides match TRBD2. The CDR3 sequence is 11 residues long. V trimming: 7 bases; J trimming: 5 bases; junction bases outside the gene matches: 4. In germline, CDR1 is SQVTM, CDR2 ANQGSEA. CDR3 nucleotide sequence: TGCAGCGGAGGGGAGGGGGAGACCCAGTACTTC. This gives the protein CSGGEGETQYF.

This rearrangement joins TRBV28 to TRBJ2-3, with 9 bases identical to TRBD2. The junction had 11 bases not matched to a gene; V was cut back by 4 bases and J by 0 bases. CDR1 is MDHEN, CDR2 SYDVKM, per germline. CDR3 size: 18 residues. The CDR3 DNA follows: TGTGCCAGCAGTTGCACTAGCGGGTGGCGATGTAGCACAGATACGCAGTATTTT. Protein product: CASSCTSGWRCSTDTQYF. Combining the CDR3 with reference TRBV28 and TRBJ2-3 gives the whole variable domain DVKVTQSSRYLVKRTGEKVFLECVQDMDHENMFWYRQDPGLGLRLIYFSYDVKMKEKGDIPEGYSVSREKKERFSLILESASTNQTSMYLCASSCTSGWRCSTDTQYFGPGTRLTVL.

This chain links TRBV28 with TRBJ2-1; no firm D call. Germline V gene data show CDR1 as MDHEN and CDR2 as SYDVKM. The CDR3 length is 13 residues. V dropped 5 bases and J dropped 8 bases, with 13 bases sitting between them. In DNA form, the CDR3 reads TGTGCCAGCAGTCCCGTCACTCTGGATGAGCAGTTCTTC. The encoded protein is CASSPVTLDEQFF.

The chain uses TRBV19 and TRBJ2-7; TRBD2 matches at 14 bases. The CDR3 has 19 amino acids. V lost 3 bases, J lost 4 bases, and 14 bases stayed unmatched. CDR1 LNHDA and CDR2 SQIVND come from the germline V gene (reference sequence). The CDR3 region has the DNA TGTGCCAGTAGTATTCAAGGTGGGGGACTAGCGGGAGTTGGTTACGAGCAGTACTTC. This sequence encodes CASSIQGGGLAGVGYEQYF.

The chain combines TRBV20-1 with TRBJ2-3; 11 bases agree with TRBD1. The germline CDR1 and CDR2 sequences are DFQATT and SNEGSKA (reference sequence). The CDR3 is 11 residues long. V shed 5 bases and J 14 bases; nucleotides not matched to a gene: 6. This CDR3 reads CSAAGTGGPYF. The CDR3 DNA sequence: TGCAGTGCTGCCGGGACAGGGGGACCGTATTTT.

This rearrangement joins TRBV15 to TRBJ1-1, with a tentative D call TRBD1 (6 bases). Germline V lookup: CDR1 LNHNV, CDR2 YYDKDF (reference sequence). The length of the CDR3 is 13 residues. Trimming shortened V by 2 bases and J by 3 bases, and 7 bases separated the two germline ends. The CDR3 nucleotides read TGTGCCACCAGCAGACCAGGGGACACTGAAGCTTTCTTT. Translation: CATSRPGDTEAFF. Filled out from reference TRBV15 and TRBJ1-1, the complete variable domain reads DAMVIQNPRYQVTQFGKPVTLSCSQTLNHNVMYWYQQKSSQAPKLLFHYYDKDFNNEADTPDNFQSRRPNTSFCFLDIRSPGLGDTAMYLCATSRPGDTEAFFGQGTRLTVV.

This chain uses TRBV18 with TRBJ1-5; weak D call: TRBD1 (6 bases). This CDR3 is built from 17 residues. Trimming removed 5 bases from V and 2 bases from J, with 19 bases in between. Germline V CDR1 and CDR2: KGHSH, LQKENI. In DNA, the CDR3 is TGTGCCAGCTCATCGAGTCCGGGGGCTGGAGGCAATCAGCCCCAGCATTTT. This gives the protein CASSSSPGAGGNQPQHF.

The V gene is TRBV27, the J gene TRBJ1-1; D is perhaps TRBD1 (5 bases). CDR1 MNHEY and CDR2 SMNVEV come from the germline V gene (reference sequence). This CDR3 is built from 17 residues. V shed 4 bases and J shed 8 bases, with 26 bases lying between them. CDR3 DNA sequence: TGTGCCAGCAGTTCGACCTTGGGGGTGTATATCACAAAAGAAGCTTTCTTT. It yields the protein CASSSTLGVYITKEAFF.

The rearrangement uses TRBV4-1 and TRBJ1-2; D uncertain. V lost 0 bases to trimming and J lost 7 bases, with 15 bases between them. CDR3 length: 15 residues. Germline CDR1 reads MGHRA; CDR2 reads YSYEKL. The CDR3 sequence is CASSQEGSASGGYTF. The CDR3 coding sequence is TGCGCCAGCAGCCAAGAAGGTTCTGCGTCAGGTGGCTACACCTTC.

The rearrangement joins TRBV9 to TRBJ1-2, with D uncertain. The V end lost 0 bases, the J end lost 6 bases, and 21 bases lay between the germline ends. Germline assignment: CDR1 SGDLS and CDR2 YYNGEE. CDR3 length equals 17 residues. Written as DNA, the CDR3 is TGTGCCAGCAGCGTAGATGATAAGGGATTGATCGGAGATGGCTACACCTTC. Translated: CASSVDDKGLIGDGYTF.

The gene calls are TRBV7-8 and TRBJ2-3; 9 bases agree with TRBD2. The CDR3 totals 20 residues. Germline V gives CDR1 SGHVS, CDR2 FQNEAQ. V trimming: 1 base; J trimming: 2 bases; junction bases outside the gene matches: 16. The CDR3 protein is CASSLEGASGVLRVTDTQYF. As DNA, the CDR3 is TGTGCCAGCAGCTTAGAAGGGGCTAGCGGGGTCCTTCGGGTCACAGATACGCAGTATTTT.

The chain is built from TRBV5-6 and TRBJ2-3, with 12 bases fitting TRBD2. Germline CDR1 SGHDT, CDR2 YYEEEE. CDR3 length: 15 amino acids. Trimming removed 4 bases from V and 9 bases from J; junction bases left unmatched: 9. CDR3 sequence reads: CASSRLAGESGTQYF. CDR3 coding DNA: TGTGCCAGCAGCCGACTAGCGGGAGAGTCCGGGACGCAGTATTTT.